What follows are 20 T cell receptor beta chains derived from one specimen sequenced in a study of T cells after yellow fever vaccination. TCRdb independently ran MiXCR on the 5' RACE reads; one entry per CDR3 protein. The top ten hold 18% of the sample, which has 350,000 to 450,000 distinct CDR3 sequences, 18% seen once. The specimen was PBMCs, collected before the yellow fever booster vaccination. These receptors came from a man younger than 35 who received the YFV17D yellow fever vaccine.

Many counts were recorded for this clonotype. V and J are TRBV20-1 and TRBJ2-2, with 9 bases aligning to TRBD2. Losses at the gene ends were 3 bases for V and 7 bases for J; bases not matched to a gene: 12. The CDR3 loop spans 16 amino acids. Germline loops: CDR1 DFQATT, CDR2 SNEGSKA (reference sequence). As DNA, the CDR3 is TGCAGTGCTAGTTTGATCGCGGGGGGGTTTCTCGGGGAGCTGTTTTTT. Translation: CSASLIAGGFLGELFF.

The chain has TRBV7-2 and TRBJ2-1, with D perhaps TRBD2 (6 bases). In germline, CDR1 is SGHTA, CDR2 FQGNSA. V lost 0 bases and J 6 bases, leaving 15 bases between the germline ends. This CDR3 has 16 residues. CDR3 DNA: TGTGCCAGCAGCTTAGCCCTAGGGGTGCGGGGCAATGAGCAGTTCTTC. This sequence encodes CASSLALGVRGNEQFF. The variable domain in full, completed from reference TRBV7-2 and TRBJ2-1, reads GAGVSQSPSNKVTEKGKDVELRCDPISGHTALYWYRQSLGQGLEFLIYFQGNSAPDKSGLPSDRFSAERTGGSVSTLTIQRTQQEDSAVYLCASSLALGVRGNEQFFGPGTRLTVL.

The CDR3, as DNA: TGTGCCAGCAGCAAGGACCTTAACACCGGGGAGCTGTTTTTT. As protein: CASSKDLNTGELFF. This chain joins TRBV5-6 and TRBJ2-2; D is ambiguous. Germline V gene data show CDR1 as SGHDT and CDR2 as YYEEEE. The length of the CDR3 is 14 residues. V was pared by 4 bases and J by 2 bases, with 9 bases between.

The V gene is TRBV7-9, the J gene TRBJ1-4; D is unclear. In germline, CDR1 is SEHNR, CDR2 FQNEAQ (reference sequence). The CDR3 consists of 14 residues. Trimming pared 5 bases from V and 6 bases from J, leaving 13 bases between. The CDR3 loop reads CASSPARGDEKLFF. CDR3 nucleotide sequence: TGTGCCAGCAGCCCCGCCCGCGGGGATGAAAAACTGTTTTTT.

The chain carries TRBV7-2 and TRBJ1-6; 11 bases match TRBD1. The V and J ends lost 1 base and 10 bases, in that order; junction bases with no gene match: 3. This CDR3 comprises 15 residues. CDR1 and CDR2 (germline): SGHTA, FQGNSA. The CDR3 loop reads CASSLVGTGGSPLHF. For the CDR3, the DNA is TGTGCCAGCAGCTTAGTGGGGACAGGGGGATCACCCCTCCACTTT.

V is TRBV7-9 and J is TRBJ1-1, with D possibly being TRBD1 (5 bases). Germline loops: CDR1 SEHNR, CDR2 FQNEAQ (reference sequence). CDR3 length equals 15 residues. V lost 5 bases to trimming and J lost 4 bases, with 17 bases between them. CDR3 nucleotide sequence: TGTGCCAGCAGCCGAGAAACGACAGCAATCACTGAAGCTTTCTTT. It encodes CASSRETTAITEAFF.

The table lists this clonotype with a few counts. The V and J genes are TRBV3-1 and TRBJ2-7; no reliable D call. The CDR3 covers 12 residues. Trimming pared 1 base from V and 6 bases from J, leaving 7 bases between. Per the germline V gene, CDR1 is LGHDT and CDR2 is YNNKEL (reference sequence). CDR3 nucleotides: TGTGCCAGCAGCCAAGGGCGGAGCGAGCAGTACTTC. Translated, it gives CASSQGRSEQYF.

This clonotype was seen repeatedly, ten times or more. The rearrangement uses TRBV20-1 and TRBJ2-3, with unresolved D. Germline CDR1 is DFQATT and CDR2 is SNEGSKA (reference sequence). Deletions cut 0 bases from V and 0 bases from J, with 4 bases between. This CDR3 has 13 amino acids. CDR3 loop: CSARDPSTDTQYF. The CDR3 nucleotides are TGCAGTGCTAGAGATCCTAGCACAGATACGCAGTATTTT.

The V gene is TRBV11-3, the J gene TRBJ2-5, with D possibly matching TRBD2 (5 bases). This CDR3 region has 14 residues. Per the germline V gene, CDR1 is SGHNT and CDR2 is YENEEA. Trimming took 5 bases from V and 2 from J, leaving 12 bases between them. In DNA form, the CDR3 reads TGTGCCAGCAGCCCAGGACCGGGGCAAGAGACCCAGTACTTC. Its protein product is CASSPGPGQETQYF.

The chain links TRBV6-5 to TRBJ2-7; possible D gene TRBD1, 5 bases. Trimming shortened V by 4 bases and J by 4 bases, and 14 bases separated the two germline ends. The CDR3 length is 14 residues. Germline assignment: CDR1 MNHEY and CDR2 SVGAGI. The CDR3 bases are TGTGCCAGCAGTTTCGCCAGGGTAGGGTACGAGCAGTACGTC. This translates into CASSFARVGYEQYV.

This clonotype was seen ten or more times. The chain is built from TRBV7-8 and TRBJ1-4, with 7 bases aligning to TRBD1. V shed 2 bases and J 10 bases; nucleotides not matched to a gene: 7. CDR1 is SGHVS, CDR2 FQNEAQ, per germline. The CDR3 has 14 amino acids. This CDR3 is CASSLQQGSGKLFF. As DNA, the CDR3 is TGTGCCAGCAGCTTACAACAGGGGTCTGGAAAACTGTTTTTT. Full variable domain (rest looked up from reference TRBV7-8 and TRBJ1-4): GAGVSQSPRYKVAKRGQDVALRCDPISGHVSLFWYQQALGQGPEFLTYFQNEAQLDKSGLPSDRFFAERPEGSVSTLKIQRTQQEDSAVYLCASSLQQGSGKLFFGSGTQLSVL.

The chain links TRBV2 to TRBJ2-7, with D unclear. Trimming took 3 bases from V and 8 from J, leaving 11 bases between them. The CDR3 covers 12 residues. The germline V gene encodes CDR1 SNHLY and CDR2 FYNNEI. The CDR3 sequence: CASSDRSAQQYF. Written as DNA, the CDR3 is TGTGCCAGCAGTGACAGGTCCGCACAGCAGTACTTC.

The chain combines TRBV12-3 or TRBV12-4 with TRBJ2-5, with D perhaps matching TRBD1 (6 bases). This CDR3 contains 14 residues. Trimming removed 6 bases at V and 2 bases at J, with 13 bases between. The CDR3 region is CASSPRTVQETQYF. The DNA of the CDR3 is TGTGCCAGCAGCCCCCGGACAGTACAAGAGACCCAGTACTTC.

For this clonotype: A much larger clone differs by one base, so this may be a read error. This chain joins TRBV20-1 and TRBJ2-7, with D tentatively TRBD1 (5 bases). The CDR3 totals 13 residues. Per the germline V gene, CDR1 is DFQATT and CDR2 is SNEGSKA (reference sequence). CDR3 DNA sequence: TGCAGTGCTAAAAGACAGCTCTCCTTCGAGCAGTACTTC. It specifies CSAKRQLSFEQYF.

The chain links TRBV3-1 to TRBJ2-3; D gene unclear. The CDR3 is made up of 13 amino acids. Germline CDR1 reads LGHDT; CDR2 reads YNNKEL (reference sequence). The V end was cut by 4 bases, the J end by 7 bases, with 12 bases between. The CDR3 here is CASSPSQTNTQYF. DNA for the CDR3: TGTGCCAGCAGCCCAAGCCAGACGAATACGCAGTATTTT.

In DNA, the CDR3 is TGTGCCAGCAGCGTTTCCCCTAGCGGGGGTGGTGGCGAGCAGTACTTC. Protein product: CASSVSPSGGGGEQYF. The chain is built from TRBV9 and TRBJ2-7; the match to TRBD2 covers 10 bases. After removal of 2 bases from V and 6 bases from J, the junction contained 11 bases not matched to a gene. This CDR3 contains 16 residues. Germline CDR1 is SGDLS and CDR2 is YYNGEE.

V gene TRBV7-9 combines with J gene TRBJ2-1; 14 bases map to TRBD2. CDR1 is SEHNR and CDR2 is FQNEAQ in the germline V gene (reference sequence). J lost 8 bases, V lost 5 bases, and 8 bases had no gene match. The CDR3 is 16 amino acids. CDR3 loop: CASSPRGLAGADEQFF. The CDR3 coding sequence is TGTGCCAGCAGCCCCCGGGGACTAGCGGGGGCCGATGAGCAGTTCTTC.

This clonotype has just a few counts. V gene TRBV24-1 combines with J gene TRBJ2-7; 8 positions agree with TRBD1. V was pared by 10 bases and J by 4 bases, with 2 bases of the junction left unmatched. Germline assignment: CDR1 KGHDR and CDR2 SFDVKD. CDR3 length equals 11 residues. This CDR3 reads CATTGGYEQYF. CDR3 nucleotides: TGTGCCACAACAGGGGGGTACGAGCAGTACTTC.

The J gene is TRBJ2-3, the V gene TRBV20-1; 9 positions match TRBD2. Germline V gives CDR1 DFQATT, CDR2 SNEGSKA (reference sequence). V dropped 2 bases and J dropped 2; count of bases not matched to a gene: 14. The CDR3 extends over 18 amino acids. CDR3 region: CSARTVAGGLLSTDTQYF. CDR3 coding DNA: TGCAGTGCTAGAACCGTCGCGGGGGGGCTTCTGTCCACAGATACGCAGTATTTT.

There are a few counts of this clonotype. In DNA, the CDR3 is TGTGCCAGCAGTACCCGAAAAACCGGAAACACCATATATTTT. Translated, it gives CASSTRKTGNTIYF. The rearrangement uses TRBV6-5 and TRBJ1-3; D is undetermined. The V gene's germline CDR1 is MNHEY and CDR2 SVGAGI. The ends were cut back, 5 bases at V and 4 bases at J, with 12 bases in the middle. This CDR3 region has 14 residues.